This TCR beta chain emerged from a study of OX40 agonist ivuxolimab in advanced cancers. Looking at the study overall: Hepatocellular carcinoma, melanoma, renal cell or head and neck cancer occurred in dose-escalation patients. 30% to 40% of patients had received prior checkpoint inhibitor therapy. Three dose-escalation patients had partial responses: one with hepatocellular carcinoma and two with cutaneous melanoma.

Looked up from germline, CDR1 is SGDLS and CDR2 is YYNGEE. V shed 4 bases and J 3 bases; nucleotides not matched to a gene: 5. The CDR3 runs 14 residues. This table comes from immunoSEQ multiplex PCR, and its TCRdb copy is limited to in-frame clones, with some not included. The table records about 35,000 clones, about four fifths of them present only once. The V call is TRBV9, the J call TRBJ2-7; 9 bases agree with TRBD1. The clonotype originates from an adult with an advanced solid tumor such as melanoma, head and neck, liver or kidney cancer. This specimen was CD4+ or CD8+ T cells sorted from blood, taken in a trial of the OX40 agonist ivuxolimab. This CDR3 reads CASSPGQGLYEQYF. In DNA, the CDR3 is TGTGCCAGCAGCCCGGGACAGGGCCTCTACGAGCAGTACTTC.